Listed below are T cell receptor beta chains from one sample, sequenced in a study of blood T cells in healthy people across ages. TCRdb independently ran MiXCR on the 5' RACE reads; one entry per CDR3 protein. The sample holds about 1 million distinct CDR3 sequences, around 43% seen once. The sample taken for sequencing was blood. The receptor source for this set is a woman in her sixties in good health. Both conserved end residues are part of each CDR3. Each record gives: D gene, V gene, J gene, clone size, CDR3 protein, CDR3 DNA. D genes are given only for firm matches. Size values are once, few and many counts, or a class for expanded clones, and some rows have none.

D: NA; V: TRBV28; J: TRBJ2-1; size: few; CDR3: CASTPSGVAYNEQFF; DNA: TGTGCCAGCACCCCGTCGGGGGTCGCCTACAATGAGCAGTTCTTC
D: NA; V: TRBV27; J: TRBJ2-1; size: NA; CDR3: CASRGGPTYNEQFF; DNA: TGTGCCAGCCGAGGCGGACCAACCTACAATGAGCAGTTCTTC
D: NA; V: TRBV7-9; J: TRBJ2-3; size: few; CDR3: CASSRVPAPDTQYF; DNA: TGTGCCAGCAGCAGGGTCCCCGCCCCAGATACGCAGTATTTT
D: TRBD1; V: TRBV9; J: TRBJ2-7; size: few; CDR3: CASSPQTGSLYEQYF; DNA: TGTGCCAGCAGCCCCCAGACAGGGAGTCTTTACGAGCAGTACTTC
D: NA; V: TRBV7-7; J: TRBJ2-1; size: NA; CDR3: CASSREPAHNEQFF; DNA: TGTGCCAGCAGCCGGGAACCCGCCCACAATGAGCAGTTCTTC
D: NA; V: TRBV5-1; J: TRBJ1-1; size: NA; CDR3: CASSLSRDNTEAFF; DNA: TGCGCCAGCAGCTTGAGCAGGGATAACACTGAAGCTTTCTTT
D: NA; V: TRBV9; J: TRBJ2-7; size: NA; CDR3: CASSGRRAGFYEQYF; DNA: TGTGCCAGCAGCGGGCGACGAGCCGGTTTCTACGAGCAGTACTTC
D: TRBD2; V: TRBV2; J: TRBJ2-3; size: NA; CDR3: CASRYPGTSGDLNTQYF; DNA: TGTGCCAGCAGATACCCCGGAACTAGCGGCGATCTAAATACGCAGTATTTT
D: NA; V: TRBV28; J: TRBJ1-6; size: once; CDR3: CASTPGPSLGSPLHF; DNA: TGTGCCAGCACCCCGGGACCCTCCCTGGGTTCACCCCTCCACTTT
D: TRBD1; V: TRBV2; J: TRBJ2-5; size: NA; CDR3: CARGDRGEETQYF; DNA: TGTGCCCGAGGGGACAGGGGAGAAGAGACCCAGTACTTC
D: NA; V: TRBV20-1; J: TRBJ2-1; size: NA; CDR3: CSATRGAVSYNEQFF; DNA: TGCAGTGCTACTCGGGGGGCGGTTTCCTACAATGAGCAGTTCTTC
D: NA; V: TRBV9; J: TRBJ2-2; size: few; CDR3: CASSVGGKVTGELFF; DNA: TGTGCCAGCAGCGTAGGAGGGAAGGTCACCGGGGAGCTGTTTTTT
D: TRBD1; V: TRBV11-2; J: TRBJ2-3; size: NA; CDR3: CASSLGQGHLTDTQYF; DNA: TGTGCCAGCAGCTTGGGACAGGGACACCTCACAGATACGCAGTATTTT
D: NA; V: TRBV5-1; J: TRBJ1-1; size: NA; CDR3: CASSLDGTTPAEAFF; DNA: TGCGCCAGCAGCTTGGACGGGACAACCCCCGCTGAAGCTTTCTTT
D: TRBD1; V: TRBV25-1; J: TRBJ1-2; size: NA; CDR3: CASSEGSGQGARGYTF; DNA: TGTGCCAGCAGTGAAGGTAGTGGACAGGGGGCTCGAGGCTACACCTTC
D: NA; V: TRBV6-5; J: TRBJ2-4; size: NA; CDR3: CASSYSGLASGQYF; DNA: TGTGCCAGCAGTTACTCAGGACTTGCCTCCGGGCAGTACTTC
D: TRBD1; V: TRBV7-9; J: TRBJ2-7; size: NA; CDR3: CASSPMDRGHEQYF; DNA: TGTGCCAGCAGCCCAATGGACAGGGGGCACGAGCAGTACTTC
D: NA; V: TRBV20-1; J: TRBJ2-1; size: NA; CDR3: CSARSGTSLDEQFF; DNA: TGCAGTGCTAGGAGCGGTACTAGCTTGGATGAGCAGTTCTTC
D: NA; V: TRBV10-3; J: TRBJ2-5; size: NA; CDR3: CAISESGRIETQYF; DNA: TGTGCCATCAGTGAGTCGGGAAGGATTGAGACCCAGTACTTC
D: NA; V: TRBV5-5; J: TRBJ2-4; size: NA; CDR3: CASSLGPGPGAKNIQYF; DNA: TGTGCCAGCAGCTTAGGCCCGGGACCAGGGGCCAAAAACATTCAGTACTTC
D: NA; V: TRBV29-1; J: TRBJ1-4; size: NA; CDR3: CSVEVNNEKLIF; DNA: TGCAGCGTTGAGGTGAATAATGAAAAACTGATTTTT
D: TRBD1; V: TRBV10-3; J: TRBJ2-3; size: NA; CDR3: CAIRRQGFTDTQYF; DNA: TGTGCCATCAGGAGACAGGGATTCACAGATACGCAGTATTTT
D: NA; V: TRBV7-9; J: TRBJ2-1; size: few; CDR3: CASELGARGYNEQFF; DNA: TGTGCCAGCGAACTAGGGGCAAGGGGCTACAATGAGCAGTTCTTC
D: NA; V: TRBV12-3/TRBV12-4; J: TRBJ2-5; size: NA; CDR3: CASSFRTYGEETQYF; DNA: TGTGCCAGCAGTTTTAGGACATATGGGGAAGAGACCCAGTACTTC
D: NA; V: TRBV6-2/TRBV6-3; J: TRBJ2-7; size: few; CDR3: CASSNGVWGEQYF; DNA: TGTGCCAGCAGTAATGGGGTGTGGGGCGAGCAGTACTTC
D: TRBD1; V: TRBV2; J: TRBJ1-6; size: NA; CDR3: CASSAGQGPSPLHF; DNA: TGTGCCAGCAGTGCGGGACAGGGGCCTTCACCCCTCCACTTT
D: NA; V: TRBV6-5; J: TRBJ1-4; size: few; CDR3: CASSYELGAYEKLFF; DNA: TGTGCCAGCAGTTACGAATTGGGGGCTTATGAAAAACTGTTTTTT
D: NA; V: TRBV15; J: TRBJ2-1; size: NA; CDR3: CATSRDLAKQYEQFF; DNA: TGTGCCACCAGCAGAGATTTGGCTAAGCAGTATGAGCAGTTCTTC
D: NA; V: TRBV7-3; J: TRBJ2-5; size: NA; CDR3: CASSLTPYETQYF; DNA: TGTGCCAGCAGCTTAACACCCTATGAGACCCAGTACTTC
D: NA; V: TRBV11-2; J: TRBJ2-5; size: NA; CDR3: CASSFWTRGQETQYF; DNA: TGTGCCAGCAGCTTCTGGACTCGGGGGCAAGAGACCCAGTACTTC
D: TRBD2; V: TRBV28; J: TRBJ2-1; size: few; CDR3: CASSLPGTSVDEQFF; DNA: TGTGCCAGCAGTCTTCCCGGGACTAGCGTAGATGAGCAGTTCTTC
D: TRBD2; V: TRBV29-1; J: TRBJ2-3; size: NA; CDR3: CSVGAGRGTDTQYF; DNA: TGCAGCGTTGGAGCTGGGCGGGGGACAGATACGCAGTATTTT
D: NA; V: TRBV15; J: TRBJ2-7; size: NA; CDR3: CATSGESGSAYEQYF; DNA: TGTGCCACCAGCGGAGAGTCGGGCAGTGCCTACGAGCAGTACTTC
D: NA; V: TRBV20-1; J: TRBJ2-3; size: NA; CDR3: CSARAPTVATTDTQYF; DNA: TGCAGTGCTAGAGCTCCCACAGTAGCCACCACAGATACGCAGTATTTT
D: TRBD2; V: TRBV11-2; J: TRBJ2-1; size: few; CDR3: CASSFSGRTDNEQFF; DNA: TGTGCCAGCAGCTTCAGCGGGAGAACGGACAATGAGCAGTTCTTC
D: NA; V: TRBV14; J: TRBJ2-6; size: few; CDR3: CASSPKIGAGANVLTF; DNA: TGTGCCAGCAGCCCAAAAATTGGGGCTGGGGCCAACGTCCTGACTTTC
D: TRBD2; V: TRBV5-1; J: TRBJ2-1; size: NA; CDR3: CASSLEWSGRAYEQFF; DNA: TGCGCCAGCAGCTTGGAGTGGAGCGGGAGGGCCTATGAGCAGTTCTTC
D: TRBD2; V: TRBV15; J: TRBJ2-7; size: NA; CDR3: CATSSRFGLAGDHRYEQYF; DNA: TGTGCCACCAGCAGTCGGTTCGGACTAGCGGGAGATCACCGTTACGAGCAGTACTTC
D: NA; V: TRBV12-3/TRBV12-4; J: TRBJ2-3; size: NA; CDR3: CASSVVDSTDTQYF; DNA: TGTGCCAGCAGTGTCGTCGACAGCACAGATACGCAGTATTTT
D: TRBD2; V: TRBV30; J: TRBJ2-1; size: NA; CDR3: CAWITSGRVNEQFF; DNA: TGTGCCTGGATTACTAGCGGGAGGGTCAATGAGCAGTTCTTC
D: TRBD1; V: TRBV11-1; J: TRBJ1-2; size: many; CDR3: CASSSESLGGGYTF; DNA: TGTGCCAGCAGCTCCGAATCGTTAGGGGGCGGCTACACCTTC
D: TRBD1; V: TRBV5-1; J: TRBJ2-2; size: NA; CDR3: CASSHRGRYTGELFF; DNA: TGCGCCAGCAGCCACAGGGGGCGATACACCGGGGAGCTGTTTTTT
D: NA; V: TRBV2; J: TRBJ1-2; size: NA; CDR3: CASSASGAGYGYTF; DNA: TGTGCCAGCAGCGCCTCGGGGGCCGGCTATGGCTACACCTTC
D: TRBD1; V: TRBV6-5; J: TRBJ1-1; size: NA; CDR3: CASSRTGNMNTEAFF; DNA: TGTGCCAGCAGTCGGACAGGGAACATGAACACTGAAGCTTTCTTT
D: NA; V: TRBV7-3; J: TRBJ2-1; size: NA; CDR3: CASSLTLGGYNEQFF; DNA: TGTGCCAGCAGCTTAACGCTAGGGGGTTACAATGAGCAGTTCTTC
D: TRBD2; V: TRBV29-1; J: TRBJ2-7; size: few; CDR3: CSAGGDEQYF; DNA: TGCAGCGCCGGGGGGGACGAGCAGTACTTC